The sequence of this T cell receptor beta chain was determined in a study of cytomegalovirus exposure and HLA in healthy donors. Findings of the study overall: Rarity characterized most TCR sequences, yet some public TCRs appeared in many donors. In a later analysis, the majority of CMV-associated beta chains seemingly showed HLA restriction.

Comments on this clone: Its specificity is unknown.

Researchers ran the PCR with 60 Vbeta and 13 Jbeta primers. The data were produced by immunoSEQ multiplex PCR, yet TCRdb's version contains in-frame clones alone and is incomplete. The sample holds some 140,000 clones, 75% to 85% seen once. Germline V gives CDR1 SGHTA, CDR2 FQGNSA. There are 14 residues in the CDR3. V lost 1 base and J 7 bases, leaving 14 bases between the germline ends. This sequence was found in a female donor in good health and CMV-seropositive. The chain carries TRBV7-2 and TRBJ2-7; TRBD2 is a possible D gene (7 bases). Material: PBMCs. CDR3 sequence: CASSLGGGPGEQYF. In DNA, the CDR3 is TGTGCCAGCAGCTTAGGGGGGGGGCCAGGGGAGCAGTACTTC.